These T cell receptor beta chains were read from a single sample in a study of blood T cells in healthy people across ages. MiXCR, run by TCRdb on the 5' RACE reads, gives a single entry per CDR3 protein. The sample contains approximately 800,000 distinct CDR3 sequences, 56% of which appear only once. Sequencing was performed on blood. These receptors all come from a man between 40 and 49 years old in good health. Both conserved end residues are part of each CDR3. The D gene is left open where the match is weak. A row's size may be missing; if present it is once, few, many or a size class.

v_call	d_call	clone_size	j_call	cdr3_nt	cdr3_aa
TRBV20-1	TRBD1	NA	TRBJ2-1	TGCAGTGCTAGAGTGGGACAGTCCTACAATGAGCAGTTCTTC	CSARVGQSYNEQFF
TRBV4-1	NA	few	TRBJ2-5	TGCGCCAGCAGCCTCCTTGACCAAACCCTTGGAGAGACCCAGTACTTC	CASSLLDQTLGETQYF
TRBV11-2	TRBD1	NA	TRBJ1-4	TGTGCCAGCAGCAGAATACAGGGGACAACTAATGAAAAACTGTTTTTT	CASSRIQGTTNEKLFF
TRBV7-2	TRBD1	NA	TRBJ2-5	TGTGCCAGCAGCCCTCCGGGACAGGGGGCACGGGAGACCCAGTACTTC	CASSPPGQGARETQYF
TRBV5-1	NA	NA	TRBJ1-5	TGCGCCAGCAGCTTGGGAGCGGGGGGCTCGGAGCCCCAGCATTTT	CASSLGAGGSEPQHF
TRBV14	TRBD2	NA	TRBJ2-4	TGTGCCAGCAGCCAAGTCCTAGCGGGTCTGGGAGGGCAGTACTTC	CASSQVLAGLGGQYF
TRBV29-1	NA	few	TRBJ1-2	TGCAGCGGACAGGCTGCTAACTATGGCTACACCTTC	CSGQAANYGYTF
TRBV12-3/TRBV12-4	TRBD1	NA	TRBJ1-2	TGTGCCAGCAGTTTCGCACAGGGGGCAACCTATGGCTACACCTTC	CASSFAQGATYGYTF
TRBV7-3	TRBD2	NA	TRBJ2-1	TGTGCCAGCAGAGCTACTAGCGGGCCCCCCTACAATGAGCAGTTCTTC	CASRATSGPPYNEQFF
TRBV3-1	NA	NA	TRBJ2-1	TGTGCCAGCAGCCAATATACGGGGATTGAAGATGAGCAGTTCTTC	CASSQYTGIEDEQFF
TRBV29-1	NA	NA	TRBJ1-5	TGCAGCGTTCGCTCGGGGAGTGCCCGCAATCAGCCCCAGCATTTT	CSVRSGSARNQPQHF
TRBV20-1	TRBD1	few	TRBJ2-7	TGCAGTGCGATGGACAGGGACCTCTACGAGCAGTACTTC	CSAMDRDLYEQYF
TRBV20-1	TRBD1	NA	TRBJ1-4	TGCAGTGCCAGGGGGGACAGCCCTCGGGGAAAACTGTTTTTT	CSARGDSPRGKLFF
TRBV5-5	TRBD1	NA	TRBJ2-6	TGTGCCAGCAGCTTGGTACAGGGGGCGAGTGGGGCCAACGTCCTGACTTTC	CASSLVQGASGANVLTF
TRBV3-1	NA	few	TRBJ2-3	TGTGCCAGCAGCTCTGGTAGGGTAGGCGGTACGCAGTATTTT	CASSSGRVGGTQYF
TRBV9	TRBD2	few	TRBJ2-5	TGTGCCAGCAGGCCCGGACTAGCGGGGGGCCCCGGAGAGACCCAGTACTTC	CASRPGLAGGPGETQYF
TRBV27	TRBD1	many	TRBJ2-1	TGTGCCAGCAGCAATTACGGGACAGATGAGCAGTTCTTC	CASSNYGTDEQFF
TRBV4-3	TRBD2	NA	TRBJ2-1	TGCGCCAGCAGCCAAGATGGGGGACTAGCCGGTGGTCGGTTCTTC	CASSQDGGLAGGRFF
TRBV5-6	TRBD1	few	TRBJ1-1	TGTGCCAGCAGTCCAGGGGGGGCTGAAGCTTTCTTT	CASSPGGAEAFF
TRBV7-9	TRBD1	once	TRBJ2-1	TGTGCCAGCAGCTTAGATGTTGGGACAGCTTACAATGAGCAGTTCTTC	CASSLDVGTAYNEQFF
TRBV21-1	NA	NA	TRBJ1-5	TGTGCCAGCACCCAAAGTAGGGACAGGGGTTTTAGCAATCAGCCCCAGCATTTT	CASTQSRDRGFSNQPQHF
TRBV20-1	TRBD2	NA	TRBJ2-5	TGCAGTGCTAGAGATCCCCAAGCGGGGGGGCTTGAGACCCAGTACTTC	CSARDPQAGGLETQYF
TRBV24-1	TRBD2	few	TRBJ2-5	TGTGCCACCAGTGATCCGGTAGCGGGAGGGCCGAAGACCCAGTACTTC	CATSDPVAGGPKTQYF
TRBV5-1	TRBD1	NA	TRBJ2-4	TGCGCCAGCAGCGCCGACAGGGTGGAAAACATTCAGTACTTC	CASSADRVENIQYF
TRBV28	TRBD2	NA	TRBJ2-3	TGTGCCAGCAGTTCTTTAGCGGGGGGGCCTGATACGCAGTATTTT	CASSSLAGGPDTQYF
TRBV5-1	NA	NA	TRBJ2-7	TGCGCCAGCAGGTTAGGGGCTTTTCCCTCCTACGAGCAGTACTTC	CASRLGAFPSYEQYF
TRBV14	NA	NA	TRBJ2-3	TGTGCCAGCAGCCAAGAATGGATCCGGTACACAGATACGCAGTATTTT	CASSQEWIRYTDTQYF
TRBV5-1	NA	few	TRBJ2-1	TGCGCCAGCAGCTTGGTGTCGCAATCCTACAATGAGCAGTTCTTC	CASSLVSQSYNEQFF
TRBV7-9	TRBD1	NA	TRBJ2-5	TGTGCCAGCAGCTTAATTCGACAGGGAAAAGAGACCCAGTACTTC	CASSLIRQGKETQYF
TRBV12-3/TRBV12-4	NA	once	TRBJ2-7	TGTGCCAGCAGTTTAGTACTTCAAAGTTCCTACGAGCAGTACTTC	CASSLVLQSSYEQYF
TRBV6-2/TRBV6-3	TRBD2	NA	TRBJ2-5	TGTGCCAGCAGCCAGACTAGCGGGAGTAATGAGCAGTACTTC	CASSQTSGSNEQYF
TRBV18	TRBD1	few	TRBJ2-4	TGTGCCAGCTCAGCTGACGGGACAGGGGGATACATTCAGTACTTC	CASSADGTGGYIQYF
TRBV28	NA	NA	TRBJ2-7	TGTGCCAGTGAGACGGCAGACTACGAGCAGTACTTC	CASETADYEQYF
TRBV7-9	NA	few	TRBJ2-7	TGTGCCAGCAGCGCGAGTGCCTCCTACGAGCAGTACTTC	CASSASASYEQYF
TRBV20-1	NA	few	TRBJ2-3	TGCAGTGCTAGAGATCCAGTGGTGGGGGATACGCAGTATTTT	CSARDPVVGDTQYF
TRBV6-5	NA	NA	TRBJ1-4	TGTGCCAGCAGTTACGGATTGGGCGGAACTAATGAAAAACTGTTTTTT	CASSYGLGGTNEKLFF
TRBV20-1	TRBD1	NA	TRBJ2-5	TGCAGTGCGCTACGCGGAGACAGGGACGAGACCCAGTACTTC	CSALRGDRDETQYF
TRBV14	TRBD2	few	TRBJ2-7	TGTGCCAGCAGCTCGGGGGGGATCGAGCAGTACTTC	CASSSGGIEQYF
TRBV10-3	NA	NA	TRBJ2-1	TGTGCCATCAGGGAGGTTGCTGAGCAGTTCTTC	CAIREVAEQFF
TRBV29-1	NA	few	TRBJ2-1	TGCAGCGCCCGTTTAGGGGCAGGGACCTACAATGAGCAGTTCTTC	CSARLGAGTYNEQFF
TRBV28	TRBD1	NA	TRBJ1-6	TGTGCCAGCAGTTTAGGGCAGGGGGCTTCTCTACCCCTCCACTTT	CASSLGQGASLPLHF
TRBV6-1	TRBD2	NA	TRBJ2-2	TGTGCCAGCAGTGCCCAGCGGGAGGGCCCCACCGGGGAGCTGTTTTTT	CASSAQREGPTGELFF
TRBV20-1	NA	NA	TRBJ1-5	TGCAGTGCTAGCGATAACCAGGGGAATAGCAATCAGCCCCAGCATTTT	CSASDNQGNSNQPQHF
TRBV7-9	NA	NA	TRBJ1-2	TGTGCCAGCAGCTTAATTCGACTGGAAAGGGGCTACACCTTC	CASSLIRLERGYTF
TRBV29-1	NA	few	TRBJ2-5	TGCAGCGTTCGGGACCGCCGGGCCCAGTACTTC	CSVRDRRAQYF
TRBV12-3/TRBV12-4	TRBD2	NA	TRBJ2-5	TGTGCCAGCAGTTTTGAAGCGGGGGGGGAGTACTTC	CASSFEAGGEYF
TRBV6-2/TRBV6-3	NA	NA	TRBJ1-1	TGTGCCAGCAGGCCAGGTTATTCCACTGAAGCTTTCTTT	CASRPGYSTEAFF